The rows below give T cell receptor beta chains drawn from one sample of a study of CD8+ T cells in alopecia areata. Some clones are missing from TCRdb's copy, which holds only in-frame ones; the method was immunoSEQ multiplex PCR. The sample records 80,000 to 100,000 clones, 40% to 55% being singletons. Sample: CD4+ T cells sorted from blood. Receptors originate from a human donor with alopecia areata. Each CDR3 is given with its conserved first and last residue. The D gene is left open where the match is weak. A row's size may be missing; if present it is once, few, many or a size class.

TRBV7-2	NA	NA	TRBJ2-1	TGTGCCAGCAGCGACCGAGGACGGGGGAATCAGTTCTTC	CASSDRGRGNQFF
TRBV15	few	NA	TRBJ2-7	TGTGCCACCAGCAGAGATGCCTCGGCGGGCTACGAGCAGTACTTC	CATSRDASAGYEQYF
TRBV29-1	few	TRBD1	TRBJ1-2	TGCAGCGTTGACAGGGGGAACTATGGCTACACCTTC	CSVDRGNYGYTF
TRBV28	NA	TRBD1	TRBJ2-5	TGTGCCAGCACCACGAGACAGGGGACGGAGACCCAGTACTTC	CASTTRQGTETQYF
TRBV18	NA	NA	TRBJ2-3	TGTGCCAGCTCACCAGGGCGGGCAGATACGCAGTATTTT	CASSPGRADTQYF
TRBV27	NA	NA	TRBJ2-1	TGTGCCAGCAGCACCGGGACCTTCAATGAGCAGTTCTTC	CASSTGTFNEQFF
TRBV5-1	NA	TRBD2	TRBJ2-5	TGCGCCAGCAGCCGCAGACTAGCACCAGAGACCCAGTACTTC	CASSRRLAPETQYF
TRBV7-4	NA	NA	TRBJ1-5	TGTGCCAACCCCCTCCCCGTGGGGGAGGGGCCCCAGCATTTT	CANPLPVGEGPQHF
TRBV20-1	NA	NA	TRBJ2-7	TGCAGTCCCTTCGGCTACGAGCAGTACTTC	CSPFGYEQYF
TRBV30	NA	TRBD2	TRBJ2-3	TGTGCCTGGAGTGTTGGGACTAGCGGAGCCACAGATACGCAGTATTTT	CAWSVGTSGATDTQYF
TRBV29-1	NA	TRBD2	TRBJ2-3	TGCAGCGTTGAGAGCGGGAGGTCGACAGATACGCAGTATTTT	CSVESGRSTDTQYF
TRBV6-1	NA	NA	TRBJ2-7	TGTGCCTCCGTGGGGGACTCCTACGAGCAGTACTTC	CASVGDSYEQYF
TRBV29-1	NA	NA	TRBJ1-2	TGCAGCGTCGCTCCCCAGCCGGGCGCCTACACCTTC	CSVAPQPGAYTF
TRBV30	NA	NA	TRBJ2-7	TGTGCCTGGAGTGTACTTTACGAGCAGTACTTC	CAWSVLYEQYF